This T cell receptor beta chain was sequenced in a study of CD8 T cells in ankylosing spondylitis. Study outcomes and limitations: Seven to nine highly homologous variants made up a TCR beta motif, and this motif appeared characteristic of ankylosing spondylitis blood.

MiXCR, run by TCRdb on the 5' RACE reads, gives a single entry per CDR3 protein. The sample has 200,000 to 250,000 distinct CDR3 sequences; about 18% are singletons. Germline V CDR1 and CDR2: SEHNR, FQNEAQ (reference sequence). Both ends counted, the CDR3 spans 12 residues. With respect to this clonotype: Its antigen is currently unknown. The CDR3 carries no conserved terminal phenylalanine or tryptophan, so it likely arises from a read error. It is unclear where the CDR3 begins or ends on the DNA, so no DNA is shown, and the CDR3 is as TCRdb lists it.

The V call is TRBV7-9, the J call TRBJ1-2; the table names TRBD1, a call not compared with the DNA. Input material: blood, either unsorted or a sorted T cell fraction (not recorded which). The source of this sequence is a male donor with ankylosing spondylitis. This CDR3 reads CASSLGGRRPPA.